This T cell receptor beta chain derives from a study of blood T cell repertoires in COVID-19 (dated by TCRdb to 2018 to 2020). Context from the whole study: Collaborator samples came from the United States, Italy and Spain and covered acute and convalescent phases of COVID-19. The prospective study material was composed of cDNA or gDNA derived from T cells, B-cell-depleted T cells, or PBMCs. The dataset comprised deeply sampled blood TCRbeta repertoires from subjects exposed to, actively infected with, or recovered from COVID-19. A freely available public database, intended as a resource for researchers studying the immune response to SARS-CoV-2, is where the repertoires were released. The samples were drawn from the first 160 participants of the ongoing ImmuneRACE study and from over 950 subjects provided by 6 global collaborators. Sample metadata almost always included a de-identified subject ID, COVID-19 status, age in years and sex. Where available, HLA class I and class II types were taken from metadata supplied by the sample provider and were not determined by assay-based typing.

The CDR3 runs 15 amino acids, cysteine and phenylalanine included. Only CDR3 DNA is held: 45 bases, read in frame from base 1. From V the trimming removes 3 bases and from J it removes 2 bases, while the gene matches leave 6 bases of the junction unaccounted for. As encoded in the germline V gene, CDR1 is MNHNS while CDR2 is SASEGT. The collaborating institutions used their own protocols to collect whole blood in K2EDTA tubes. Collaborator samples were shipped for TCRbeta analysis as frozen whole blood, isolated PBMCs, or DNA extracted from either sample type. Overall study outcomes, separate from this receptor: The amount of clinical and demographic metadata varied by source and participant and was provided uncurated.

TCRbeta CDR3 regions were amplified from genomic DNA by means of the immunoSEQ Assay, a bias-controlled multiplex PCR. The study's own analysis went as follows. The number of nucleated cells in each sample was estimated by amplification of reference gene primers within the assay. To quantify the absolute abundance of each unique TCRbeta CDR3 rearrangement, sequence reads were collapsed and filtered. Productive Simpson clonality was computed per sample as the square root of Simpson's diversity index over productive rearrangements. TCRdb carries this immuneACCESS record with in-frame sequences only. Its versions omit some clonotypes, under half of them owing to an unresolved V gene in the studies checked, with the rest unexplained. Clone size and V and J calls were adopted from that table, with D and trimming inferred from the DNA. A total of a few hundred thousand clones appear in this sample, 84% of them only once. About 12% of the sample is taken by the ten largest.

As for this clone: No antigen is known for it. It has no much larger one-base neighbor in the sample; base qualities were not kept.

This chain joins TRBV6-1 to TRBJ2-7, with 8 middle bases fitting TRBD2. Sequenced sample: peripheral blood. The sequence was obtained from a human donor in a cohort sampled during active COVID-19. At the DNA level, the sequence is TGTGCCAGCAGTGAGGGTAGGACTAGCACCTACGAGCAGTACTTC. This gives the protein CASSEGRTSTYEQYF.